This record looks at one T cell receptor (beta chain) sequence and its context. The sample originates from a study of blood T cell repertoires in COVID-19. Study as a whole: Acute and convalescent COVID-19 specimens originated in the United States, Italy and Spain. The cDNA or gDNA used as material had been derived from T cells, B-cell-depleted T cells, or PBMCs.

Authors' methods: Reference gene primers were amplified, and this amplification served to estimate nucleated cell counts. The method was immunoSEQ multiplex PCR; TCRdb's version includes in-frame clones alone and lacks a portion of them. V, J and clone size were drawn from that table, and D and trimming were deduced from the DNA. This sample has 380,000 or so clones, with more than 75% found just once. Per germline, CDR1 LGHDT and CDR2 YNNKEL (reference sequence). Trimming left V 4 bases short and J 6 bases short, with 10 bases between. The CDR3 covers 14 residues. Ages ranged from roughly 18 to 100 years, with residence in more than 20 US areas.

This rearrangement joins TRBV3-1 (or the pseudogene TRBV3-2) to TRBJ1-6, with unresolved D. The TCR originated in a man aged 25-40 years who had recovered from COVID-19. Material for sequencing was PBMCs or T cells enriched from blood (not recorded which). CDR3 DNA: TGTGCCAGCAGCCCCGTCGGGTTTAATTCACCCCTCCACTTT. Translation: CASSPVGFNSPLHF.